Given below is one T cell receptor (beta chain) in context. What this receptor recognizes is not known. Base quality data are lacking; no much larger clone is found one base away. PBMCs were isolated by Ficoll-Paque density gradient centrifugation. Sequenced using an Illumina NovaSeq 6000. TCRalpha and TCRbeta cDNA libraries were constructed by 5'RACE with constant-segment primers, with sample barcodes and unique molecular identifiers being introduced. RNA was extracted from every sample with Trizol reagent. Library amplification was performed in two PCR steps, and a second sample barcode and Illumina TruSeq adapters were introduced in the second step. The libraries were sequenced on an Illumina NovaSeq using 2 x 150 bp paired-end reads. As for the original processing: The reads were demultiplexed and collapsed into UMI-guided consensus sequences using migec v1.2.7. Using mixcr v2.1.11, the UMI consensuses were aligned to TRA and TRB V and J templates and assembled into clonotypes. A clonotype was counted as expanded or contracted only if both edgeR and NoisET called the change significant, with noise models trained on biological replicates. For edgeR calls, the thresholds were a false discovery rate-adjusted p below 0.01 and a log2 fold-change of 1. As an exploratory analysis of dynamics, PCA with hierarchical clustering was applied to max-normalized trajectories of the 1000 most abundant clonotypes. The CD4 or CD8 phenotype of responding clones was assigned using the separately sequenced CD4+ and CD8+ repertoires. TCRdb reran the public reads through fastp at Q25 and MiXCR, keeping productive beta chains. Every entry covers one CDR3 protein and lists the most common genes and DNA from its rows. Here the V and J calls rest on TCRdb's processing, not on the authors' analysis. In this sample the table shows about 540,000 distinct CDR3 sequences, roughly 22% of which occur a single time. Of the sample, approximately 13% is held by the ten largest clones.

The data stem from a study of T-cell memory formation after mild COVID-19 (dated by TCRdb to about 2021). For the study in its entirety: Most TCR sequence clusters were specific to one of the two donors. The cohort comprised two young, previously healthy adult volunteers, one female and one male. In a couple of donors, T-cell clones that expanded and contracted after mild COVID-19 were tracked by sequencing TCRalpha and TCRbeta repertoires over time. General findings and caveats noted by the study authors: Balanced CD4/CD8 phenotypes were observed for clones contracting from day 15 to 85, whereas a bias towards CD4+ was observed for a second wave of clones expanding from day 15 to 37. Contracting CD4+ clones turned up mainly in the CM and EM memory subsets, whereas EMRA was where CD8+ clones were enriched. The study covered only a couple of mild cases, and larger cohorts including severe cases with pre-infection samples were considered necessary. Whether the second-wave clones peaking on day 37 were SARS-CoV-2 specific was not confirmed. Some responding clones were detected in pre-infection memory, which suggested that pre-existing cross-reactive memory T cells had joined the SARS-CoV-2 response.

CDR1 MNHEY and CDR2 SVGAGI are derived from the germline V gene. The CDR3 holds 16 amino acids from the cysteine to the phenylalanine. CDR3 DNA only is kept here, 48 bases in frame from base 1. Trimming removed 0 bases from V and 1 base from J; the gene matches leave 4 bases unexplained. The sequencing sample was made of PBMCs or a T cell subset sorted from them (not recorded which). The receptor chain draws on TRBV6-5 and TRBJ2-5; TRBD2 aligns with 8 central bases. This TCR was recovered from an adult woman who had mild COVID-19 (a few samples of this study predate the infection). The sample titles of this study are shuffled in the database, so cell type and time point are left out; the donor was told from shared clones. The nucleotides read TGTGCCAGCAGTTACTCACCCCTAGCGGGCCAAGAGACCCAGTACTTC. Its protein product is CASSYSPLAGQETQYF.